The table lists the clone carrying this T cell receptor (beta chain) with a few counts. The data were taken from a study of patients and donors after allogeneic stem cell transplantation. TCRdb redid the calling of the RT-PCR reads with MiXCR, one entry per CDR3 protein. The sample holds more than 850,000 distinct CDR3 sequences; about 20% are singletons and the top ten take 5% to 6.5%. Trimming took off 5 bases at V and 5 bases at J, with 13 bases between the two ends. The CDR3 contains 13 residues. CDR1 is DFQATT, CDR2 SNEGSKA, per germline (reference sequence). Sequenced sample: blood, either unsorted or a sorted T cell fraction (not recorded which). V and J are TRBV20-1 and TRBJ1-5; tentatively, D is TRBD1 (5 bases). This clonotype was obtained from a human donor who was either an allogeneic HSCT recipient or a stem cell or donor lymphocyte infusion donor (not recorded which). It is not recorded whose cells these are; they may come from a transplant donor. CDR3 sequence reads: CSAPNQGDQPQHF. CDR3 in DNA: TGCAGTGCTCCGAATCAGGGTGATCAGCCCCAGCATTTT.